This T cell receptor (delta chain) was identified in a study of Vδ1+ human thymocytes. Purity of the sorted Vdelta1+ thymocytes ranged from 98% to 99.6%. Sequences come from RNA converted to cDNA by reverse transcription. CDR3 amplicons came from multiplex PCR with pooled V-gene forward and constant-region reverse primers. TCRdb used CATT to re-call clones from the multiplex PCR reads. The top ten hold 0.5% of the sample, which has more than 50,000 delta-chain clones, roughly 15% seen once. This clone was seen a few times. Its antigen is currently unknown. CDR3 length: 21 residues. Germline CDR1 is TSWWSYY and CDR2 is QGS. Trimming left V 2 bases short and J 0 bases short, with 28 bases between. Whole-study results and caveats: Thymic TRG and TRD repertoires appeared highly polyclonal.

The chain joins TRDV1 to TRDJ1; D is perhaps TRDD2 (5 bases). This TCR was recovered from a boy in the first two years of life who had congenital heart surgery. The sample was Vdelta1+ gamma-delta thymocytes from the thymus. Specified subset: FACS-sorted CD3+ TCRalphabeta- TCRVdelta1+ TCRVdelta2- thymocytes. In DNA form, the CDR3 reads TGTGCTCTTGGGGAATGTGGTCCCTACGCGGGCTATCAAATGTACACCGATAAACTCATCTTT. This codes for CALGECGPYAGYQMYTDKLIF.